This TCR beta chain was sequenced during a study of CD8+ T cells in alopecia areata. Treatment meaning: oral pan-JAK inhibitor, 5-10 mg twice daily. The CDR3 loop spans 13 amino acids. The ends were cut back, 9 bases at V and 1 base at J, with 12 bases in the middle. Germline V lookup: CDR1 LNHDA, CDR2 SQIVND (reference sequence). Reverse transcribed after extraction, RNA yielded cDNA as the sequencing template. Clones were read by immunoSEQ multiplex PCR, and TCRdb kept only the in-frame ones, dropping some. This table has about 64,000 clones, about half appearing once. The sequenced sample was CD8+ T cells sorted from blood, obtained at roughly week 38, from a patient treated with tofacitinib. The rearrangement links TRBV19 to TRBJ1-1; a possible D gene is TRBD1 (5 bases). The receptor's source is a human donor with alopecia areata. The CDR3 coding sequence is TGTGCCAGCGGGGCTCGGGCGAACACTGAAGCTTTCTTT. This translates into CASGARANTEAFF.